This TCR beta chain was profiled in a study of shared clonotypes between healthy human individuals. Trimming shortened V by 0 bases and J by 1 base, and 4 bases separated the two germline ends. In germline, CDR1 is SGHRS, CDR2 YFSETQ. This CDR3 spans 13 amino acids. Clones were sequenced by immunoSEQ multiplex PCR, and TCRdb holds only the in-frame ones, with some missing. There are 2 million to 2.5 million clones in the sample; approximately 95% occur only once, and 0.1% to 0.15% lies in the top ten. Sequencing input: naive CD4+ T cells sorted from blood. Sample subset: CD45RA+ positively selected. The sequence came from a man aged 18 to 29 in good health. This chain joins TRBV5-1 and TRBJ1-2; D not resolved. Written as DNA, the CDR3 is TGCGCCAGCAGCTTGGAATATAACTATGGCTACACCTTC. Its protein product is CASSLEYNYGYTF.